This T cell receptor (beta chain) was documented in a study of monozygotic twins with inflammatory bowel disease (dated 2019 in TCRdb). Context from the whole study: A total of some 28 monozygotic twin pairs were included in the full study, comprising nine German pairs (four IBD-concordant, five IBD-discordant) and 19 IBD-discordant Danish pairs. The search for disease-associated traits relied mainly on comparing, within discordant pairs, IBD patients with their genetically identical healthy co-twins. Each individual had, on average, about 151 000 unique TCRalpha sequences and 181 000 unique TCRbeta sequences available for analysis.

From a lookup of the germline V gene (reference sequence), CDR1 and CDR2 are DFQATT and SNEGSKA. The CDR3 holds 15 amino acids from the cysteine to the phenylalanine. A DNA sequence was not provided. What the work shows at the level of the full study, not this receptor alone: The analysis was unable to tell different T cell subtypes apart. IBD patients had lower TCRbeta repertoire diversity, measured by the inverse Simpson index, than their healthy co-twins. Compared with healthy twins, IBD patients shared fewer clonotypes with other individuals, and the difference was most pronounced in patients with signs of disease activity. No single strong signal or clonotype linked to IBD turned up in the results, so the idea that one exists was not supported. No difference in repertoire similarity was observed between concordant and discordant twins, possibly owing to limited statistical power. Because patients received different immunosuppressive treatments, the repertoires may have picked up extra background noise and variability between individuals.

Libraries were constructed by 5' RACE. For each TCR library, 3,500 to 4,000 ng of total RNA was used. For each sample, cDNA synthesis with SMARTScribe reverse transcriptase was split into eight separate reactions. During cDNA synthesis, unique molecular identifiers containing a 6-nucleotide sample barcode were introduced by template switching. Amplification of TCRalpha and TCRbeta cDNA involved two nested PCRs of approximately 17 and 9 cycles, and each PCR was followed by bead purification. Before amplification, cDNA was treated with uracil DNA-glycosylase and purified using the QIAquick PCR purification kit. The second PCR was the step at which Illumina TruSeq-compatible adapters and sample-specific barcodes were added. TapeStation and Qubit were used to check library quality and concentration, and around 5 ng of each library went into the pool. Pooled libraries were sequenced on an Illumina HiSeq2500 single-index Rapid Run with 2 x 100 bp reads and custom sequencing primers. The authors' pipeline ran thus. PCR and sequencing errors were corrected by UMI-based consensus assembly using MiGEC version 1.2.6. MiXCR version 2.1.1 was used for V(D)J alignment, clonotype assembly and CDR3 extraction. To normalise gene usage, clonotype sharing and MAIT/NKT TCR abundance, the analysis used the top 1000, 10 000 and 20 000 clonotypes per sample. After downsampling to 27 000 UMIs, diversity was calculated as the inverse Simpson index using the vegan R package. Paired Mann-Whitney U tests on discordant twin pairs were used, with Benjamini-Hochberg multiple-testing correction. The reads were reprocessed in TCRdb, with one entry per CDR3 protein sequence and no accompanying DNA. The V and J calls were not made by the authors but by TCRdb's processing. This sample's records show about 160,000 distinct CDR3 sequences. 2.4% of the sample is in the top ten clones.

Note on this clonotype: The specificity of this receptor is unknown.

From each donor, a roughly 2.7 ml peripheral blood sample was collected into PAXgene tubes and kept at -80 degrees C. Without any T cell sorting, total RNA was extracted from whole blood using the PAXgene blood miRNA kit on an automated QIAcube. Peripheral blood from monozygotic twin pairs concordant or discordant for inflammatory bowel disease was subjected to deep TCRalpha and TCRbeta repertoire profiling with unique molecular barcoding. Smoking habits were recorded for all twin pairs, with individuals classified as current, former or never smokers. The chain was built from TRBV20-1 and TRBJ2-3; checking the TCRdb D call of TRBD2 is not possible without DNA. The specimen sequenced was blood. The receptor was isolated from a human donor with ulcerative colitis or Crohn's disease, or a healthy co-twin of an affected twin (not recorded which). For the CDR3, the sequence is CSAILLASSTDTQYF.